This entry lists 6 T cell receptor beta chains sequenced from one sample in a study of blood T cell repertoires in COVID-19. TCRdb keeps only in-frame clones here, not all; method: immunoSEQ multiplex PCR. Altogether some 96,000 clones are present, approximately 86% being singletons, with the ten largest covering under 2%. The sequencing input was peripheral blood. The receptors come from a man older than 75 with acute or convalescent COVID-19.

This clone was found many times. This rearrangement joins TRBV28 to TRBJ1-2; 9 bases line up with TRBD1. This CDR3 region has 18 residues. The germline V gene has CDR1 MDHEN and CDR2 SYDVKM. The junction had 15 bases not matched to a gene; V was cut back by 6 bases and J by 1 base. The CDR3 coding sequence is TGTGCCAGCAGCCCCGATGGGACAGGGCTACCTCGTAACTATGGCTACACCTTC. Encoded protein: CASSPDGTGLPRNYGYTF.

The chain employs TRBV5-4 and TRBJ1-2; D gene ambiguous. The CDR3 has 15 residues. Germline V gene sequence: CDR1 SGHNT, CDR2 YYREEE (reference sequence). Between the trimmed V and J ends, which lost 0 bases and 3 bases, there was a span of 12 bases. CDR3 residues: CASSLGAPSDYGYTF. Written as DNA, the CDR3 is TGTGCCAGCAGCTTGGGGGCCCCGTCGGACTATGGCTACACCTTC.

The chain recombines TRBV14 with TRBJ1-1; 8 bases fit TRBD1. V dropped 5 bases and J dropped 3; count of bases not matched to a gene: 8. The V gene's germline CDR1 is SGHDN and CDR2 FVKESK. CDR3 length: 15 amino acids. CDR3 sequence: CASSKNRGRDTEAFF. CDR3 nucleotide sequence: TGTGCCAGCAGCAAAAACAGGGGGAGAGACACTGAAGCTTTCTTT.

The V call is TRBV7-2, the J call TRBJ1-2; 8 bases match TRBD1. The V segment lost 1 base and the J segment 3 bases; nucleotides outside the gene matches: 1. From germline, CDR1 is SGHTA and CDR2 FQGNSA. This CDR3 contains 14 residues. This CDR3 reads CASSLDRGDYGYTF. Here the CDR3 DNA reads TGTGCCAGCAGCTTAGACAGGGGGGACTATGGCTACACCTTC.

The chain uses TRBV10-3 and TRBJ1-2; TRBD1 is a possible D gene (5 bases). The CDR3 extends over 14 amino acids. The V gene lost 8 bases and the J gene lost 6 bases, with 19 bases spanning the gap. CDR1 and CDR2 from the germline V gene are ENHRY and SYGVKD. CDR3 in amino acids: CAIQWGRGDDGYTF. Written as DNA, the CDR3 is TGTGCCATCCAGTGGGGCCGGGGGGACGATGGCTACACCTTC.

The chain carries TRBV19 and TRBJ2-3; 7 bases line up with TRBD2. This CDR3 has 14 residues. Per germline, CDR1 LNHDA and CDR2 SQIVND (reference sequence). V gave up 3 bases and J gave up 3 bases; unmatched junction bases: 3. In DNA form, the CDR3 reads TGTGCCAGTAGTATTTCAGCGGGAACAGATACGCAGTATTTT. It yields the protein CASSISAGTDTQYF.